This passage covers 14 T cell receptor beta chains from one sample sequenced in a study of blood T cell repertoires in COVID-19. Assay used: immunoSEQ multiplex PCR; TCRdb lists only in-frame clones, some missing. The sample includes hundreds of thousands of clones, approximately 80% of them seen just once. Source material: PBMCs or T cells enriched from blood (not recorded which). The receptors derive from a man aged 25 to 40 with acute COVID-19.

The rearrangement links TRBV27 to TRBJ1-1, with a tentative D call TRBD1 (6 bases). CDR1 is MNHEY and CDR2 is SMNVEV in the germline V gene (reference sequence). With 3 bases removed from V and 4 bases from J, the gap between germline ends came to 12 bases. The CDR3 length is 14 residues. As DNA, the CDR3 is TGTGCCAGCAGTTTGACTCCCAGGGGCACTGAAGCTTTCTTT. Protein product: CASSLTPRGTEAFF.

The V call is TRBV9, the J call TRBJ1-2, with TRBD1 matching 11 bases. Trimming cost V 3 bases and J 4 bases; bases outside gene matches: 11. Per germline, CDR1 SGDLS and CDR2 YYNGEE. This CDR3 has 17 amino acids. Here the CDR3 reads CASSAGQGASSVYGYTF. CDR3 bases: TGTGCCAGCAGCGCCGGACAGGGGGCAAGCAGTGTCTATGGCTACACCTTC.

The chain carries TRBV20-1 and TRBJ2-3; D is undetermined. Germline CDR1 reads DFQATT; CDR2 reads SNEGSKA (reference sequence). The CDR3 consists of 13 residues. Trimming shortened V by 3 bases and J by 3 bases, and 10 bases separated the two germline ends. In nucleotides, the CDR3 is TGCAGTGCTAGTGTCACACAAACAGATACGCAGTATTTT. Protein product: CSASVTQTDTQYF.

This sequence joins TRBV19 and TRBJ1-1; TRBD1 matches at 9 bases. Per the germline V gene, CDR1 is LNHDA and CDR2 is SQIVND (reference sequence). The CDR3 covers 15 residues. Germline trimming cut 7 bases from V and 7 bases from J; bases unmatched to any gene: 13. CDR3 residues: CASNTPGQGLLEAFF. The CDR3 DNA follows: TGTGCCAGTAATACCCCGGGACAGGGCCTACTTGAAGCTTTCTTT.

As DNA, the CDR3 is TGCGCCAGCAGGGAGGGACTAGCGGAGAACAATGAGCAGTTCTTC. As protein: CASREGLAENNEQFF. The chain employs TRBV5-1 and TRBJ2-1; 11 bases fit TRBD2. The trim removed 5 bases at V and 5 bases at J, leaving 6 bases unmatched. CDR3 length: 15 amino acids. Per germline, CDR1 SGHRS and CDR2 YFSETQ.

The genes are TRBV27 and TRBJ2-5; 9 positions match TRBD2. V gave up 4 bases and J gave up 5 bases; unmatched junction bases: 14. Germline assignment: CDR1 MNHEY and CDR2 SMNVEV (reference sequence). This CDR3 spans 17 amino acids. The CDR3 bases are TGTGCCAGCAGTTCTTTAGCGGGGGCCGGGAAGGGGGAGACCCAGTACTTC. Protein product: CASSSLAGAGKGETQYF.

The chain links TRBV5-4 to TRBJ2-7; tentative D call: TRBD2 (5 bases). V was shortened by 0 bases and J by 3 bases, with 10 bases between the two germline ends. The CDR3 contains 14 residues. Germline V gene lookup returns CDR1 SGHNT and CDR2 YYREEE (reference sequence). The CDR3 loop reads CASSLGSGGYEQYF. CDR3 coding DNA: TGTGCCAGCAGCTTGGGAAGCGGAGGCTACGAGCAGTACTTC. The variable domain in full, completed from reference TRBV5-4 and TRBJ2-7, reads ETGVTQSPTHLIKTRGQQVTLRCSSQSGHNTVSWYQQALGQGPQFIFQYYREEENGRGNFPPRFSGLQFPNYSSELNVNALELDDSALYLCASSLGSGGYEQYFGPGTRLTVT.

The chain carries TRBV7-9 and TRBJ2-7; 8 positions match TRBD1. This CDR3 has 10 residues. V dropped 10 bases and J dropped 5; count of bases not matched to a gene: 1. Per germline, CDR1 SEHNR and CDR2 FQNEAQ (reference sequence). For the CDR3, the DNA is TGTGCCACAGGGGGCGACGAGCAGTACTTC. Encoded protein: CATGGDEQYF.

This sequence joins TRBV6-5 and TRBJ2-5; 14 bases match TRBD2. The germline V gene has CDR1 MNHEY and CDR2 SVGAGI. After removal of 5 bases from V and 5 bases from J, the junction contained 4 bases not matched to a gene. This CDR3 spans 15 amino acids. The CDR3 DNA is TGTGCCAGCAGTAGACTAGCGGGGGGGCAGGAGACCCAGTACTTC. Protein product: CASSRLAGGQETQYF.

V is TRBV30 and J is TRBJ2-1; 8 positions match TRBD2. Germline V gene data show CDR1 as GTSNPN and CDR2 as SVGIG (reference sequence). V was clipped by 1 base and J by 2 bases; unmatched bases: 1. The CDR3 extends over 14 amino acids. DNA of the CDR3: TGTGCCTGGAGTGGACTAGCGCCCTACAATGAGCAGTTCTTC. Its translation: CAWSGLAPYNEQFF. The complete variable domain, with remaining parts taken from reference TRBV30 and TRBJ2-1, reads SQTIHQWPATLVQPVGSPLSLECTVEGTSNPNLYWYRQAAGRGLQLLFYSVGIGQISSEVPQNLSASRPQDRQFILSSKKLLLSDSGFYLCAWSGLAPYNEQFFGPGTRLTVL.

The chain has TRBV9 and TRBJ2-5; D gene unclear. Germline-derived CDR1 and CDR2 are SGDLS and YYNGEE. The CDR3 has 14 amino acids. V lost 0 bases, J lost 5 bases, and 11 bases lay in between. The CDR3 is CASSVGGSGETQYF. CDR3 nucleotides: TGTGCCAGCAGCGTAGGCGGTTCTGGGGAGACCCAGTACTTC.

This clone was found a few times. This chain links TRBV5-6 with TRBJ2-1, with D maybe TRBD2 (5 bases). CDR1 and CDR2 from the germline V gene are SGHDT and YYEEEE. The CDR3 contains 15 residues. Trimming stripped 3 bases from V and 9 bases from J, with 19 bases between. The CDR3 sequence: CASSSSRWGAAEQFF. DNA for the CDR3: TGTGCCAGCAGCTCATCGAGGTGGGGAGCCGCTGAGCAGTTCTTC.

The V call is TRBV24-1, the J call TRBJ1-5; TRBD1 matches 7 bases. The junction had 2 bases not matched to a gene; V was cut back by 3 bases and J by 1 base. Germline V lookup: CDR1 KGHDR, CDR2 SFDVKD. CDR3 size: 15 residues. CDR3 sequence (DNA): TGTGCCACCAGTGATCACAGGGGAAGCAATCAGCCCCAGCATTTT. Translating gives CATSDHRGSNQPQHF.

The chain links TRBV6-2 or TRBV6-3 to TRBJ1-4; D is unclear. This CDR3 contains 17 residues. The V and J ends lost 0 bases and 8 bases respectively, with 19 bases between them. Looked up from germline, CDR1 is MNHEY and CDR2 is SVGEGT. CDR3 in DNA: TGTGCCAGCAGTTACTCCCCCGAATCCTCGTCTGAGGAAAAACTGTTTTTT. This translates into CASSYSPESSSEEKLFF.